These T cell receptor beta chains were read from a single sample in a study of blood T cell repertoires in COVID-19. Clones were sequenced by immunoSEQ multiplex PCR, and TCRdb holds only the in-frame ones, with some missing. Seen here are about 170,000 clones, 88% observed once, and the top ten hold 2% to 2.5%. Source material: peripheral blood. The receptors originated from a man in his forties or fifties who had recovered from COVID-19. The CDR3 runs from the conserved cysteine through the conserved F or W. D genes are given only for firm matches. The size field is filled for only some rows; it gives once, few, many or a size class.

CDR3 length: 16
V gene: TRBV19
J gene: TRBJ1-4
clone size: -
D gene: TRBD1
CDR3 protein: CASSIPAGQGRQKLFF
CDR3 DNA: TGTGCCAGTAGTATCCCGGCGGGACAGGGTAGACAAAAACTGTTTTTT

CDR3 length: 15
V gene: TRBV28
J gene: TRBJ2-2
clone size: -
D gene: TRBD1
CDR3 protein: CASSPAGQGTGELFF
CDR3 DNA: TGTGCCAGCAGCCCCGCGGGACAGGGGACCGGGGAGCTGTTTTTT

CDR3 length: 16
V gene: TRBV13
J gene: TRBJ1-4
clone size: -
D gene: -
CDR3 protein: CASSLRMTGTDEKLFF
CDR3 DNA: TGTGCCAGCAGCTTACGCATGACGGGAACCGACGAAAAACTGTTTTTT

CDR3 length: 13
V gene: TRBV14
J gene: TRBJ2-7
clone size: -
D gene: -
CDR3 protein: CASSPYRGGEQYF
CDR3 DNA: TGTGCCAGCAGCCCCTACAGGGGAGGTGAGCAGTACTTC

CDR3 length: 15
V gene: TRBV3-1/TRBV3-2
J gene: TRBJ2-3
clone size: -
D gene: TRBD2
CDR3 protein: CASTKREGRTDTQYF
CDR3 DNA: TGTGCCAGCACTAAGCGGGAGGGCCGAACAGATACGCAGTATTTT

CDR3 length: 15
V gene: TRBV9
J gene: TRBJ2-3
clone size: -
D gene: TRBD2
CDR3 protein: CASSVDAGGTDTQYF
CDR3 DNA: TGTGCCAGCAGCGTAGATGCGGGGGGCACAGATACGCAGTATTTT

CDR3 length: 12
V gene: TRBV19
J gene: TRBJ1-6
clone size: -
D gene: TRBD1
CDR3 protein: CASGQGVSPLHF
CDR3 DNA: TGTGCCAGCGGACAGGGGGTTTCACCCCTCCACTTT

CDR3 length: 14
V gene: TRBV6-1
J gene: TRBJ1-5
clone size: -
D gene: -
CDR3 protein: CASSDRGKNQPQHF
CDR3 DNA: TGTGCCAGCAGTGACAGGGGTAAGAATCAGCCCCAGCATTTT

CDR3 length: 15
V gene: TRBV3-1/TRBV3-2
J gene: TRBJ1-6
clone size: -
D gene: -
CDR3 protein: CASSPLLVDSSPLHF
CDR3 DNA: TGTGCCAGCAGCCCCCTTTTAGTTGATAGTTCACCCCTCCACTTT

CDR3 length: 15
V gene: TRBV24-1
J gene: TRBJ2-1
clone size: -
D gene: TRBD1
CDR3 protein: CATSRQGPLGNEQFF
CDR3 DNA: TGTGCCACCAGCAGACAGGGGCCCCTAGGCAATGAGCAGTTCTTC

CDR3 length: 17
V gene: TRBV5-1
J gene: TRBJ2-4
clone size: -
D gene: TRBD2
CDR3 protein: CASRHPASGGDKNIQYF
CDR3 DNA: TGCGCCAGCAGGCATCCAGCTAGCGGGGGAGACAAAAACATTCAGTACTTC

CDR3 length: 15
V gene: TRBV5-1
J gene: TRBJ1-5
clone size: -
D gene: -
CDR3 protein: CASSLVGGADQPQHF
CDR3 DNA: TGCGCCAGCAGCTTGGTCGGAGGAGCGGATCAGCCCCAGCATTTT

CDR3 length: 18
V gene: TRBV6-2/TRBV6-3
J gene: TRBJ2-1
clone size: -
D gene: TRBD2
CDR3 protein: CASSYFGLAASSYNEQFF
CDR3 DNA: TGTGCCAGCAGTTACTTTGGCCTAGCGGCAAGCTCCTACAATGAGCAGTTCTTC

CDR3 length: 16
V gene: TRBV5-6
J gene: TRBJ2-3
clone size: once
D gene: -
CDR3 protein: CASSLVGGWGTDTQYF
CDR3 DNA: TGTGCCAGCAGCTTGGTGGGGGGATGGGGCACAGATACGCAGTATTTT

CDR3 length: 16
V gene: TRBV4-3
J gene: TRBJ2-3
clone size: -
D gene: TRBD2
CDR3 protein: CASSQVAGGATDTQYF
CDR3 DNA: TGCGCCAGCAGCCAAGTCGCGGGGGGGGCCACAGATACGCAGTATTTT

CDR3 length: 18
V gene: TRBV11-2
J gene: TRBJ1-3
clone size: once
D gene: -
CDR3 protein: CASSPQGFRGDSGNTIYF
CDR3 DNA: TGTGCCAGCAGCCCCCAAGGGTTTCGGGGAGACTCTGGAAACACCATATATTTT

CDR3 length: 13
V gene: TRBV18
J gene: TRBJ2-7
clone size: once
D gene: -
CDR3 protein: CASLDGQSYEQYF
CDR3 DNA: TGTGCCAGCTTAGACGGACAATCCTACGAGCAGTACTTC

CDR3 length: 13
V gene: TRBV4-3
J gene: TRBJ1-1
clone size: -
D gene: -
CDR3 protein: CASSQDGQGQAFF
CDR3 DNA: TGCGCCAGCAGCCAAGATGGCCAGGGGCAAGCTTTCTTT

CDR3 length: 14
V gene: TRBV18
J gene: TRBJ1-3
clone size: -
D gene: -
CDR3 protein: CASSPASSGNTIYF
CDR3 DNA: TGTGCCAGCTCACCGGCCAGTTCTGGAAACACCATATATTTT

CDR3 length: 13
V gene: TRBV12-3/TRBV12-4
J gene: TRBJ1-1
clone size: -
D gene: -
CDR3 protein: CASSFGPPGEAFF
CDR3 DNA: TGTGCCAGCAGCTTTGGTCCGCCAGGTGAAGCTTTCTTT

CDR3 length: 18
V gene: TRBV7-2
J gene: TRBJ1-1
clone size: -
D gene: -
CDR3 protein: CASSLEGRLEGYGTEAFF
CDR3 DNA: TGTGCCAGCAGCTTAGAGGGAAGGTTGGAGGGTTACGGGACTGAAGCTTTCTTT

CDR3 length: 17
V gene: TRBV7-9
J gene: TRBJ2-3
clone size: -
D gene: TRBD2
CDR3 protein: CASSLGSSGSHTDTQYF
CDR3 DNA: TGTGCCAGCAGCTTAGGGTCTAGCGGGAGCCACACAGATACGCAGTATTTT

CDR3 length: 14
V gene: TRBV6-5
J gene: TRBJ2-5
clone size: few
D gene: TRBD2
CDR3 protein: CASKGLAGWETQYF
CDR3 DNA: TGTGCCAGCAAGGGACTAGCGGGATGGGAGACCCAGTACTTC

CDR3 length: 15
V gene: TRBV3-1/TRBV3-2
J gene: TRBJ2-6
clone size: -
D gene: -
CDR3 protein: CASSQAGSGANVLTF
CDR3 DNA: TGTGCCAGCAGCCAAGCAGGCTCTGGGGCCAACGTCCTGACTTTC

CDR3 length: 12
V gene: TRBV6-5
J gene: TRBJ2-7
clone size: once
D gene: -
CDR3 protein: CASSYTSYEQYF
CDR3 DNA: TGTGCCAGCAGTTATACTTCCTACGAGCAGTACTTC

CDR3 length: 15
V gene: TRBV24-1
J gene: TRBJ2-3
clone size: -
D gene: -
CDR3 protein: CATSGSGASTDTQYF
CDR3 DNA: TGTGCCACCAGTGGTAGCGGAGCTAGCACAGATACGCAGTATTTT

CDR3 length: 13
V gene: TRBV15
J gene: TRBJ2-5
clone size: -
D gene: -
CDR3 protein: CATSRGGVETQYF
CDR3 DNA: TGTGCCACCAGCAGAGGGGGGGTAGAGACCCAGTACTTC

CDR3 length: 14
V gene: TRBV10-3
J gene: TRBJ2-1
clone size: -
D gene: -
CDR3 protein: CAISAAEVYNEQFF
CDR3 DNA: TGTGCCATCAGCGCAGCGGAGGTCTACAATGAGCAGTTCTTC

CDR3 length: 15
V gene: TRBV27
J gene: TRBJ2-7
clone size: -
D gene: TRBD1
CDR3 protein: CASSLSWGQGYEQYF
CDR3 DNA: TGTGCCAGCAGTTTATCATGGGGACAGGGATACGAGCAGTACTTC

CDR3 length: 14
V gene: TRBV5-1
J gene: TRBJ1-1
clone size: -
D gene: -
CDR3 protein: CASSLETGNTEAFF
CDR3 DNA: TGCGCCAGCAGCTTGGAGACAGGGAACACTGAAGCTTTCTTT

CDR3 length: 16
V gene: TRBV9
J gene: TRBJ2-1
clone size: -
D gene: -
CDR3 protein: CASSPIFLSSYNEQFF
CDR3 DNA: TGTGCCAGCAGCCCGATATTCCTTAGCTCCTACAATGAGCAGTTCTTC

CDR3 length: 13
V gene: TRBV18
J gene: TRBJ2-7
clone size: once
D gene: TRBD1
CDR3 protein: CASSPRGPNEQYF
CDR3 DNA: TGTGCCAGCTCACCAAGGGGGCCCAACGAGCAGTACTTC

CDR3 length: 13
V gene: TRBV19
J gene: TRBJ2-3
clone size: -
D gene: -
CDR3 protein: CASSPRTADTQYF
CDR3 DNA: TGTGCCAGTAGTCCCCGGACAGCAGATACGCAGTATTTT

CDR3 length: 15
V gene: TRBV6-5
J gene: TRBJ2-7
clone size: -
D gene: TRBD1
CDR3 protein: CASSKQQGADYEQYF
CDR3 DNA: TGTGCCAGCAGTAAACAACAGGGGGCGGACTACGAGCAGTACTTC

CDR3 length: 13
V gene: TRBV18
J gene: TRBJ1-2
clone size: -
D gene: -
CDR3 protein: CASSPREDYGYTF
CDR3 DNA: TGTGCCAGCTCACCACGGGAGGACTATGGCTACACCTTC